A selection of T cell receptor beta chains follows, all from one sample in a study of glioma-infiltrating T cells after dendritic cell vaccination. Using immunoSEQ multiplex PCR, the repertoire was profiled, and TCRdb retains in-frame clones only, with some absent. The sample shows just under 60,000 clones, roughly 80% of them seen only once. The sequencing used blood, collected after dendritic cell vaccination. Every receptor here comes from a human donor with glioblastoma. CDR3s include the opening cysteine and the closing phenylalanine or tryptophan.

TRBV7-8	CASSQGQGFPTGELFF
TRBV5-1	CASSPRVTRGDTQYF
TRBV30	CAWSRQGAPYEQYF
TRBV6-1	CASKRGFQETQYF
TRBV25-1	CASRGVGGPDTQYF
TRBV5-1	CASSPRTGANYGYTF
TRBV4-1	CASSQGSARAGWGTDTQYF
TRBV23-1	CASSQWTSGGARTDTQYF
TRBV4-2	CASSQVQASNYGYTF
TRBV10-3	CAISESRYGVKDTQYF
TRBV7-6	CASSRTASSYNEQFF
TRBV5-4	CASSPGGVGELFF
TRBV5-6	CASSLVQDSPLHF